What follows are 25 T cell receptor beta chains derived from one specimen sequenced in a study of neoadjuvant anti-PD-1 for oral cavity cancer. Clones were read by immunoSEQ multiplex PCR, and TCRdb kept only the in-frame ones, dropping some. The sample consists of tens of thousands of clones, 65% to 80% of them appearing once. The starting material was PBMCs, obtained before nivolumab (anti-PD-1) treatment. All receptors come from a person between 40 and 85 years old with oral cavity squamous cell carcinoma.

CDR3 sequence reads: CASSATQGWATEAFF. The CDR3 DNA is TGTGCCAGCAGTGCCACACAGGGGTGGGCCACTGAAGCTTTCTTT. The chain joins TRBV6-1 to TRBJ1-1; 7 nucleotides align to TRBD1. The V segment lost 4 bases and the J segment 4 bases; nucleotides outside the gene matches: 9. CDR1 is MNHNS, CDR2 SASEGT, per germline. The CDR3 loop spans 15 amino acids.

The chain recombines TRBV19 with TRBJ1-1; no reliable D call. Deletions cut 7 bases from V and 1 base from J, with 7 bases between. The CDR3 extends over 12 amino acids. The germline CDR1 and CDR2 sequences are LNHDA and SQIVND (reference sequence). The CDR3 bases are TGTGCCAGTATAGGGCAGAACACTGAAGCTTTCTTT. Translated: CASIGQNTEAFF.

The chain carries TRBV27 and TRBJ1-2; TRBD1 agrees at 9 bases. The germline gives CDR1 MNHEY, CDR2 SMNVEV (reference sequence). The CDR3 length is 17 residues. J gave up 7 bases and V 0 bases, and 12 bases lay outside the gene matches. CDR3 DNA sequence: TGTGCCAGCAGTTTATCAGGGACAGGGTCTGGAGGATCTGGCTACACCTTC. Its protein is CASSLSGTGSGGSGYTF.

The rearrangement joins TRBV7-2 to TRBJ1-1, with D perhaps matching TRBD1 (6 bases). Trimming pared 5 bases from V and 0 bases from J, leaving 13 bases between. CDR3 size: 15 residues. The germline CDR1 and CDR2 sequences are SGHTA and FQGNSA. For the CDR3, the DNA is TGTGCCAGCAGCCTCTGGGGGGCGGTGAACACTGAAGCTTTCTTT. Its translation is CASSLWGAVNTEAFF.

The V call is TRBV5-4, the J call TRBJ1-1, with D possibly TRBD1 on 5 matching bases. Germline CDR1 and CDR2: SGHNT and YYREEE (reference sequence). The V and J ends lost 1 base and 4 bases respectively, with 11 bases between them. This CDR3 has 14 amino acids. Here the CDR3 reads CASSLSQGSTEAFF. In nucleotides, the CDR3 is TGTGCCAGCAGCTTGTCTCAGGGTTCCACTGAAGCTTTCTTT.

CDR3 sequence (DNA): TGTGCCAGCACTCATGGACAGGGGTATGGCTACACCTTC. It yields the protein CASTHGQGYGYTF. The V gene is TRBV28, the J gene TRBJ1-2; TRBD1 matches 9 bases. The CDR3 is 13 amino acids. Unmatched junction bases numbered 5, after V lost 7 bases and J lost 5 bases. Germline assignment: CDR1 MDHEN and CDR2 SYDVKM.

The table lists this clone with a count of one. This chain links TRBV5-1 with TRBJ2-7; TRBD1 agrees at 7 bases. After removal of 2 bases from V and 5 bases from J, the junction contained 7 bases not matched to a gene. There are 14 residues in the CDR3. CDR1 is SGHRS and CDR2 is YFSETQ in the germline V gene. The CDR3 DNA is TGCGCCAGCAGCTTACAGGGGAAGGTGGACGAGCAGTACTTC. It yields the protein CASSLQGKVDEQYF.

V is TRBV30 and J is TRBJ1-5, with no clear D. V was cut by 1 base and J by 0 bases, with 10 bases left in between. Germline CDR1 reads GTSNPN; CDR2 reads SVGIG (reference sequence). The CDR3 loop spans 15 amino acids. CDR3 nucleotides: TGTGCCTGGAGTGGGGGTTCGAGTAGCAATCAGCCCCAGCATTTT. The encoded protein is CAWSGGSSSNQPQHF.

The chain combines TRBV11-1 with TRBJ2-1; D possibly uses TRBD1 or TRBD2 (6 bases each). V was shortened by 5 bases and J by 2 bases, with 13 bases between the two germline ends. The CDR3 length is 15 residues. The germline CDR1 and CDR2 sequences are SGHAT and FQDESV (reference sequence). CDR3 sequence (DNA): TGTGCCAGCAGCGGTGGGGGGCGTACCTACAATGAGCAGTTCTTC. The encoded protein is CASSGGGRTYNEQFF.

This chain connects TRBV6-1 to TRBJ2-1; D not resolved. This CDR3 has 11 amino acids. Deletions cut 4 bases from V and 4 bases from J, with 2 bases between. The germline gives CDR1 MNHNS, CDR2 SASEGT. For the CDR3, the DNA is TGTGCCAGCAGTGTATACAATGAGCAGTTCTTC. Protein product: CASSVYNEQFF.

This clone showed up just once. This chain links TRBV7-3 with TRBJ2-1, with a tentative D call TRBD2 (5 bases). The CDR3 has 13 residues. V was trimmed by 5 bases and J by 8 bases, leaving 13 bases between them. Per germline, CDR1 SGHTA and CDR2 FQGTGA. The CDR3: CASSETSLHEQFF. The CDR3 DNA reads TGTGCCAGCAGCGAAACTAGTCTTCATGAGCAGTTCTTC.

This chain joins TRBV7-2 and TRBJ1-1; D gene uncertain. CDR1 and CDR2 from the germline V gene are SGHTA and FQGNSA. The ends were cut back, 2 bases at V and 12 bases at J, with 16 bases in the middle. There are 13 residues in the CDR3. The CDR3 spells CASSLSGGWESFF. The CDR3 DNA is TGTGCCAGCAGCTTATCAGGTGGATGGGAATCTTTCTTT.

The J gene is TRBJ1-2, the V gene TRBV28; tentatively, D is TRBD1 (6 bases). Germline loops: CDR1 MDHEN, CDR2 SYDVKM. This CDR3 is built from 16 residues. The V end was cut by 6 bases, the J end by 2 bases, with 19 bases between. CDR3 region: CASSPTRGGKNYGYTF. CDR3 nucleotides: TGTGCCAGCAGCCCAACGAGGGGGGGAAAAAACTATGGCTACACCTTC.

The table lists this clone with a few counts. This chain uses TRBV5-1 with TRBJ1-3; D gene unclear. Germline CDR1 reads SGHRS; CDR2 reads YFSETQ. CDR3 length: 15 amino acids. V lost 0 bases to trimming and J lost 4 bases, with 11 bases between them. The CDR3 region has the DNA TGCGCCAGCAGCTTGGCCTTAGGTATGGGAAACACCATATATTTT. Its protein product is CASSLALGMGNTIYF.

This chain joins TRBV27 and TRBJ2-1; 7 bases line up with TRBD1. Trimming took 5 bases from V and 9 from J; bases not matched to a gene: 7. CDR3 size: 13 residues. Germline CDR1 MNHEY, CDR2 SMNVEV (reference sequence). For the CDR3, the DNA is TGTGCCAGCAGTCTATTACAGGGGAGTGAGCAGTTCTTC. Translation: CASSLLQGSEQFF.

The CDR3 loop reads CASSLYISGNTIYF. CDR3 nucleotide sequence: TGTGCCAGCAGCTTATATATCTCTGGAAACACCATATATTTT. The V call is TRBV11-2, the J call TRBJ1-3; D not certain. V lost 2 bases and J 0 bases, leaving 5 bases between the germline ends. This CDR3 is 14 amino acids long. CDR1 is SGHAT, CDR2 FQNNGV, per germline.

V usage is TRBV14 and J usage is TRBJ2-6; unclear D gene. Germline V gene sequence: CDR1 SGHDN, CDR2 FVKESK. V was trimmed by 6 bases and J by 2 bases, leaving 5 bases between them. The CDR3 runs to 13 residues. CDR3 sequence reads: CASRRTGANVLTF. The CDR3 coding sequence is TGTGCCAGCAGACGTACTGGGGCCAACGTCCTGACTTTC. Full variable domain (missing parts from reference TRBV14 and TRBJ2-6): EAGVTQFPSHSVIEKGQTVTLRCDPISGHDNLYWYRRVMGKEIKFLLHFVKESKQDESGMPNNRFLAERTGGTYSTLKVQPAELEDSGVYFCASRRTGANVLTFGAGSRLTVL.

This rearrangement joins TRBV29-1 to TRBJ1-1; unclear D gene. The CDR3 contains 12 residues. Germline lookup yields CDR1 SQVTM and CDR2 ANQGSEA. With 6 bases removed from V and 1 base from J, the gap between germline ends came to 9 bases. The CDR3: CSVASGNTEAFF. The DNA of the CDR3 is TGCAGCGTGGCGTCGGGGAACACTGAAGCTTTCTTT.

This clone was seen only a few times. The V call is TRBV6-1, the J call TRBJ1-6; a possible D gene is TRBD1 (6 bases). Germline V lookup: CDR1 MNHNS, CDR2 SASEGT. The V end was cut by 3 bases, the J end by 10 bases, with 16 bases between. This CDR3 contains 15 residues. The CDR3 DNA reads TGTGCCAGCAGTGACACACAGGGAGTCGGGTCACCCCTCCACTTT. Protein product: CASSDTQGVGSPLHF.

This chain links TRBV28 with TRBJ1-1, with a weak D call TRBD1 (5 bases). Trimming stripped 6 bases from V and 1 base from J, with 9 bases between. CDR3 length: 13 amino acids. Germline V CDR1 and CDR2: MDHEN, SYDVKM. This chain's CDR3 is CASSRVSNTEAFF. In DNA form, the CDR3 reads TGTGCCAGCAGCAGGGTTTCGAACACTGAAGCTTTCTTT.

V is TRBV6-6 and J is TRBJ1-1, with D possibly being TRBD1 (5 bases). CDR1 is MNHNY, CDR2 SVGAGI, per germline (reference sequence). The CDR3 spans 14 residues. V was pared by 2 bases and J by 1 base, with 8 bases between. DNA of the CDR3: TGTGCCAGCAGTTACCTGACAGCGAACACTGAAGCTTTCTTT. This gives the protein CASSYLTANTEAFF.

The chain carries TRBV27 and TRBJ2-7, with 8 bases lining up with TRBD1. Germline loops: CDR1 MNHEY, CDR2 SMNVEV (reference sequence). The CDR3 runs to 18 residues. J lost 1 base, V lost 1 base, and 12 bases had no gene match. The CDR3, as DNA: TGTGCCAGCAGTTTATTCGGGGCGACAGGGGACGGGTCCTACGAGCAGTACTTC. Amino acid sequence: CASSLFGATGDGSYEQYF.

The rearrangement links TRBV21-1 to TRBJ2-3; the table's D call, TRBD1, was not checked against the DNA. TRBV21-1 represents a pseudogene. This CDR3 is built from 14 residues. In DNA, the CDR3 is TGTGCCAGCAGCACGGACAGGGGCACAGATACGCAGTATTTT. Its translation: CASSTDRGTDTQYF.

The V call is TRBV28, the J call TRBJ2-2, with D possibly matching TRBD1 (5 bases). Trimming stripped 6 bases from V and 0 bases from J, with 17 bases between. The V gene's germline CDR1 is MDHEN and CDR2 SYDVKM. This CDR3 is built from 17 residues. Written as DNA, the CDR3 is TGTGCCAGCAGAGCTTCAGGGCTCTCCGCGAACACCGGGGAGCTGTTTTTT. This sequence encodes CASRASGLSANTGELFF.

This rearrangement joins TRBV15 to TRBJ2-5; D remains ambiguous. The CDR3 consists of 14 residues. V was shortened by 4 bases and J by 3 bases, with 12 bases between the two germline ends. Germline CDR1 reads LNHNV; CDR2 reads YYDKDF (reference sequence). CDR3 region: CATSKNIVEETQYF. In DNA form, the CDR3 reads TGTGCCACCAGCAAGAACATAGTCGAAGAGACCCAGTACTTC.